The 5 T cell receptor beta chains below come from one sample, sequenced in a study of T cell responses to AZD1222 COVID-19 vaccine. Produced via immunoSEQ multiplex PCR; TCRdb's table is partial and in-frame only. The sample includes about 83,000 clones, roughly 86% of them seen just once. The specimen was peripheral blood, collected on day 0 of AZD1222 vaccination. These TCRs come from an adult in good health.

This clone was observed a handful of times. The chain carries TRBV29-1 and TRBJ1-2, with 8 bases lining up with TRBD1. Germline CDR1 SQVTM, CDR2 ANQGSEA. The CDR3 contains 13 residues. V shed 6 bases, J shed 7 bases, and the junction held 10 bases outside the gene matches. CDR3 in DNA: TGCAGCGTCCCGGACAGGGAGGAAGGTGGCTACACCTTC. It is translated as CSVPDREEGGYTF.

The chain couples TRBV4-2 to TRBJ1-3; maybe TRBD1 (6 bases). The CDR3 is 14 amino acids. The germline V and J ends were trimmed by 3 bases and 8 bases, with 14 bases remaining between them. Germline lookup yields CDR1 LGHNA and CDR2 YNFKEQ. CDR3 DNA sequence: TGTGCCAGCAGCCAGGGGGCATCCGGGGACACCATATATTTT. Amino acid sequence: CASSQGASGDTIYF.

CDR3 region: CASSKGILNEKLFF. The CDR3 bases are TGTGCCAGCAGTAAGGGGATCTTAAATGAAAAACTGTTTTTT. The genes are TRBV2 and TRBJ1-4, with a weak D call TRBD1 (5 bases). Trimming left V 5 bases short and J 5 bases short, with 12 bases between. The CDR3 spans 14 residues. From germline, CDR1 is SNHLY and CDR2 FYNNEI.

On this clone itself: Other DNA sequences in this specimen translate into the identical CDR3. The chain joins TRBV7-9 to TRBJ2-3; weak D call: TRBD2 (5 bases). V gave up 1 base and J gave up 6 bases, with 8 bases separating them. Germline V gene lookup returns CDR1 SEHNR and CDR2 FQNEAQ (reference sequence). This CDR3 contains 13 residues. CDR3 bases: TGTGCCAGCAGCTTAGGAGGGTGGGATACGCAGTATTTT. Encoded protein: CASSLGGWDTQYF.

A few counts support this clone. The V call is TRBV6-1, the J call TRBJ1-1; D is possibly TRBD1 (6 bases). This CDR3 has 16 amino acids. CDR1 and CDR2 (germline): MNHNS, SASEGT. V was clipped by 2 bases and J by 0 bases, with 13 bases between them. The CDR3 sequence is CASSELYRGVNTEAFF. The CDR3 nucleotides read TGTGCCAGCAGTGAATTGTATAGGGGGGTGAACACTGAAGCTTTCTTT.